Given below is one T cell receptor (beta chain) in context. The CDR3 covers 15 residues. Germline V lookup: CDR1 SNHLY, CDR2 FYNNEI. V dropped 0 bases and J dropped 1 base, with 7 bases sitting between them. This record belongs to a study of cytomegalovirus exposure and HLA in healthy donors. A multiplex PCR was run with 60 Vbeta primers and 13 Jbeta primers. TCRdb keeps only in-frame clones here, not all; method: immunoSEQ multiplex PCR. The sample lists about 72,000 clones, roughly 78% occurring once. Sequenced material: PBMCs. This clonotype originated in a man younger than 35 in good health and CMV-seronegative. This sequence joins TRBV2 and TRBJ1-5; D is undetermined. For the CDR3, the DNA is TGTGCCAGCAGTGAAGCTCCCTCGAGCAATCAGCCCCAGCATTTT. Residues: CASSEAPSSNQPQHF.